Listed here are 25 T cell receptor beta chains from one sample, sequenced in a study of cytomegalovirus exposure and HLA in healthy donors. Researchers ran the PCR with 60 Vbeta and 13 Jbeta primers. Some clones are missing from TCRdb's copy, which holds only in-frame ones; the method was immunoSEQ multiplex PCR. This repertoire shows 60,000 or so clones, 70% to 80% found once; its top ten account for roughly 3.3%. Sequenced material: PBMCs. The source is a woman aged 40 to 49 in good health and CMV-seropositive.

This clone appeared a single time. V usage is TRBV19 and J usage is TRBJ2-3; 8 bases match TRBD2. The germline V gene has CDR1 LNHDA and CDR2 SQIVND (reference sequence). V was pared by 9 bases and J by 0 bases, with 8 bases of the junction left unmatched. CDR3 length equals 15 residues. The CDR3 sequence: CASQPLAGSTDTQYF. DNA for the CDR3: TGTGCCAGCCAACCTCTAGCGGGCAGCACAGATACGCAGTATTTT.

This clone was seen more than once but under ten times. V is TRBV7-3 and J is TRBJ2-3; possibly TRBD1 for D (5 bases). Per germline, CDR1 SGHTA and CDR2 FQGTGA. This CDR3 region has 13 residues. Trimming cost V 7 bases and J 4 bases, with 12 bases left between them. In nucleotides, the CDR3 is TGTGCCAGCACCGTAGGGGCCGCAGATACGCAGTATTTT. As protein: CASTVGAADTQYF.

The V gene is TRBV9, the J gene TRBJ2-5, with 7 bases identical to TRBD2. The CDR3 has 15 amino acids. Germline CDR1 reads SGDLS; CDR2 reads YYNGEE. With V trimmed by 4 bases and J by 1 base, 7 bases remained unmatched. The CDR3 region has the DNA TGTGCCAGCAGCTCCCTCAGCGGGGCCCAAGAGACCCAGTACTTC. Translation gives CASSSLSGAQETQYF.

This chain connects TRBV6-1 to TRBJ1-5, with a weak D call TRBD1 (5 bases). The CDR3 contains 15 residues. Trimming removed 6 bases at V and 0 bases at J, with 12 bases between. Germline values: CDR1 MNHNS, CDR2 SASEGT. Here the CDR3 DNA reads TGTGCCAGCAGCGGCAGGGCTGATAGCAATCAGCCCCAGCATTTT. Amino acid sequence: CASSGRADSNQPQHF.

The CDR3 DNA reads TGTGCCAGCAGCTTCAGCGGGGGGGCAGATACGCAGTATTTT. Translating it yields CASSFSGGADTQYF. The rearrangement uses TRBV11-2 and TRBJ2-3, with 10 bases lining up with TRBD2. Germline loops: CDR1 SGHAT, CDR2 FQNNGV. Trimming took 3 bases from V and 4 from J; bases not matched to a gene: 1. There are 14 residues in the CDR3.

The chain uses TRBV5-1 and TRBJ1-3, with D unclear. This CDR3 is built from 15 residues. The germline V and J ends were trimmed by 5 bases and 2 bases, with 14 bases remaining between them. Germline CDR1 reads SGHRS; CDR2 reads YFSETQ. The CDR3 DNA is TGCGCCAGCAGAGCGGACTTCAGGCCTGGAAACACCATATATTTT. Translated, it gives CASRADFRPGNTIYF.

The chain has TRBV6-1 and TRBJ1-5; perhaps TRBD1 as D (5 bases). Germline CDR1 and CDR2: MNHNS and SASEGT. The CDR3 consists of 14 residues. Between the trimmed V and J ends, which lost 10 bases and 3 bases, there was a span of 16 bases. Written as DNA, the CDR3 is TGTGCCACGGGCAGGGTCGCCAACAATCAGCCCCAGCATTTT. Its protein is CATGRVANNQPQHF.

This sequence joins TRBV19 and TRBJ2-2; 10 bases are shared with TRBD1. The CDR3 consists of 16 residues. Germline-derived CDR1 and CDR2 are LNHDA and SQIVND (reference sequence). V was pared by 3 bases and J by 3 bases, with 4 bases of the junction left unmatched. The CDR3 loop is CASSILGQGYTGELFF. CDR3 nucleotides: TGTGCCAGTAGTATCTTGGGACAGGGGTACACCGGGGAGCTGTTTTTT.

The chain links TRBV4-1 to TRBJ2-7; D is possibly TRBD2 (6 bases). The CDR3 is 15 residues long. Germline V lookup: CDR1 MGHRA, CDR2 YSYEKL. V lost 4 bases and J 0 bases, leaving 13 bases between the germline ends. The DNA for the CDR3 is TGCGCCAGCAGCCCCTGGGGGGATAGCTCCTACGAGCAGTACTTC. Encoded protein: CASSPWGDSSYEQYF.

The CDR3 loop is CASSSVTSGAGTQYF. The CDR3 nucleotides read TGTGCCAGCAGTTCCGTGACTAGCGGGGCGGGGACCCAGTACTTC. V is TRBV2 and J is TRBJ2-5; 11 bases are shared with TRBD2. Germline CDR1 is SNHLY and CDR2 is FYNNEI. V was pared by 5 bases and J by 7 bases, with 9 bases of the junction left unmatched. This CDR3 spans 15 amino acids.

The CDR3 DNA follows: TGTGCCAGCAGCCAAGATTTAGGATCGGGACAGATATATTCGGGGGATGAGCAGTTCTTC. Protein product: CASSQDLGSGQIYSGDEQFF. V usage is TRBV14 and J usage is TRBJ2-1; the D gene is possibly TRBD1 (7 bases). Trimming took off 0 bases at V and 8 bases at J, with 29 bases between the two ends. The germline V gene has CDR1 SGHDN and CDR2 FVKESK. The CDR3 length is 20 residues.

V is TRBV7-9 and J is TRBJ1-6; weak D call: TRBD1 (6 bases). CDR1 SEHNR and CDR2 FQNEAQ come from the germline V gene (reference sequence). V lost 5 bases and J lost 7, with 21 bases in between. The CDR3 has 17 residues. The CDR3: CASSPTRGGSGNSPLHF. In nucleotides, the CDR3 is TGTGCCAGCAGCCCGACTCGAGGGGGTTCGGGGAATTCACCCCTCCACTTT.

The V gene is TRBV27, the J gene TRBJ1-2; TRBD1 is a possible D gene (6 bases). V shed 4 bases and J shed 8 bases, with 26 bases lying between them. CDR3 length: 17 residues. The germline CDR1 and CDR2 sequences are MNHEY and SMNVEV (reference sequence). DNA of the CDR3: TGTGCCAGCAGTTCCTCGGGGGGCGCTTCCCCGAACTTGGGCTACACCTTC. It translates to CASSSSGGASPNLGYTF.

This clone occurred a few times. The rearrangement uses TRBV19 and TRBJ1-5; 7 nucleotides match TRBD1. The trim removed 6 bases at V and 1 base at J, leaving 12 bases unmatched. The CDR3 sequence is 17 residues long. CDR1 is LNHDA and CDR2 is SQIVND in the germline V gene (reference sequence). In DNA, the CDR3 is TGTGCCAGTAGCAACAGGGGAAGTGTGGGAAGCAATCAGCCCCAGCATTTT. Its translation is CASSNRGSVGSNQPQHF.

This clone appeared a single time. V gene TRBV12-5 combines with J gene TRBJ2-7; D remains unclear. V gave up 0 bases and J gave up 6 bases, with 18 bases separating them. Germline V gene sequence: CDR1 LGHNT, CDR2 FRNRAP. This CDR3 has 16 residues. The CDR3 DNA reads as TGTGCTAGTGGTTTGGTGGAGTCAGAAGCAGATGGCGAGCAGTACTTC. This codes for CASGLVESEADGEQYF.

V and J are TRBV7-2 and TRBJ1-3, with a tentative D call TRBD1 (6 bases). V was cut by 1 base and J by 3 bases, with 10 bases left in between. This CDR3 spans 15 amino acids. Germline assignment: CDR1 SGHTA and CDR2 FQGNSA. For the CDR3, the DNA is TGTGCCAGCAGCTTAGGGGGACACTTTGGAAACACCATATATTTT. Translation: CASSLGGHFGNTIYF. Full variable domain (outside the CDR3, taken from reference TRBV7-2 and TRBJ1-3): GAGVSQSPSNKVTEKGKDVELRCDPISGHTALYWYRQSLGQGLEFLIYFQGNSAPDKSGLPSDRFSAERTGGSVSTLTIQRTQQEDSAVYLCASSLGGHFGNTIYFGEGSWLTVV.

The rearrangement links TRBV9 to TRBJ2-3, with D hard to call. Per the germline V gene, CDR1 is SGDLS and CDR2 is YYNGEE. CDR3 length equals 14 residues. The germline V and J ends were trimmed by 4 bases and 3 bases, with 12 bases remaining between them. The CDR3 sequence is CASSPRLTTDTQYF. The CDR3 DNA is TGTGCCAGCAGCCCTAGGCTTACTACAGATACGCAGTATTTT.

The rearrangement uses TRBV7-2 and TRBJ2-4, with 10 bases identical to TRBD2. Germline CDR1 and CDR2: SGHTA and FQGNSA. The CDR3 covers 16 residues. Trimming took 5 bases from V and 7 from J; bases not matched to a gene: 11. CDR3 bases: TGTGCCAGCAGCCCTAAGTTACTAGCGGGGCCCAACATTCAGTACTTC. Its translation is CASSPKLLAGPNIQYF.

As regards this clone: Sequence at one end of the junction differs from germline and may be a read error. Distinct nucleotide sequences in the sample also encode this CDR3. The V call is TRBV7-2, the J call TRBJ2-3; 9 bases are shared with TRBD1. Germline V gene lookup returns CDR1 SGHTA and CDR2 FQGNSA. The CDR3 loop spans 17 amino acids. CDR3 sequence reads: CASSLLAGTGPTDTQYF. CDR3 sequence (DNA): TGCGCCAGCAGCTTACTGGCCGGGACAGGGCCCACAGATACGCAGTATTTT.

V gene TRBV6-5 combines with J gene TRBJ2-7; no firm D call. Germline V gene sequence: CDR1 MNHEY, CDR2 SVGAGI. The CDR3 is 12 residues long. The germline V and J ends were trimmed by 6 bases and 3 bases, with 9 bases remaining between them. The DNA for the CDR3 is TGTGCCAGCAGAACGGGTTACTACGAGCAGTACTTC. Translated, it gives CASRTGYYEQYF.

The chain joins TRBV2 to TRBJ2-1, with 9 bases matching TRBD2. The CDR3 extends over 14 amino acids. Germline V gives CDR1 SNHLY, CDR2 FYNNEI. The ends lost 9 bases at V and 5 bases at J; junction bases unmatched: 8. DNA of the CDR3: TGTGCCAGGCGACGGGCTAGCGGGGACAATGAGCAGTTCTTC. Translation: CARRRASGDNEQFF.

Points on this clone: At one of its ends the junction is not consistent with the germline gene, which may arise from a read error. The V gene is TRBV7-7, the J gene TRBJ1-4, with 7 bases fitting TRBD1. CDR3 length: 15 residues. The germline V gene has CDR1 SSHAT and CDR2 FNYEAQ (reference sequence). Here the CDR3 DNA reads TGTGCTAGCAGCTTTTACAGGGGACCTAATGAAAAACTGTTTTTT. This codes for CASSFYRGPNEKLFF.

The rearrangement links TRBV7-2 to TRBJ1-1; 7 bases fit TRBD1. Germline V CDR1 and CDR2: SGHTA, FQGNSA. After removal of 0 bases from V and 3 bases from J, the junction contained 4 bases not matched to a gene. This CDR3 contains 15 residues. The CDR3 loop is CASSLARGLYTEAFF. The CDR3 DNA sequence: TGTGCCAGCAGCTTAGCGAGGGGGCTGTACACTGAAGCTTTCTTT. The whole variable domain, filled in from reference TRBV7-2 and TRBJ1-1, reads GAGVSQSPSNKVTEKGKDVELRCDPISGHTALYWYRQSLGQGLEFLIYFQGNSAPDKSGLPSDRFSAERTGGSVSTLTIQRTQQEDSAVYLCASSLARGLYTEAFFGQGTRLTVV.

By proportion, this clone is medium-sized. This chain connects TRBV10-1 to TRBJ1-1, with D uncertain. The CDR3 sequence is 17 residues long. The V gene's germline CDR1 is WNHNN and CDR2 SYGVQD (reference sequence). V was pared by 6 bases and J by 0 bases, with 20 bases between. CDR3 in DNA: TGCGCCAGCAGCCCTCTGGAGGATCGGCGGATGAACACTGAAGCTTTCTTT. The encoded protein is CASSPLEDRRMNTEAFF.

V and J are TRBV7-9 and TRBJ1-2; 8 bases match TRBD1. The germline gives CDR1 SEHNR, CDR2 FQNEAQ (reference sequence). CDR3 size: 14 residues. V shed 6 bases, J shed 6 bases, and the junction held 9 bases outside the gene matches. CDR3 nucleotide sequence: TGTGCCAGCAGACGGAGACAGGGGCCACATGGCTACACCTTC. Translation: CASRRRQGPHGYTF.